This entry lists 19 T cell receptor beta chains sequenced from one sample in a study of blood T cell repertoires in COVID-19. Produced via immunoSEQ multiplex PCR; TCRdb's table is partial and in-frame only. The sample lists about 120,000 clones; about 75% were seen once. Source material: peripheral blood. The receptors derive from a woman older than 75 with active or convalescent COVID-19.

The J gene is TRBJ2-1, the V gene TRBV19, with a tentative D call TRBD2 (6 bases). CDR1 and CDR2 from the germline V gene are LNHDA and SQIVND (reference sequence). The CDR3 has 16 residues. The ends were cut back, 11 bases at V and 6 bases at J, with 26 bases in the middle. The CDR3 loop is CASKAKAGRPSNEQFF. The CDR3 DNA follows: TGTGCCTCTAAAGCGAAGGCGGGAAGGCCCAGCAATGAGCAGTTCTTC.

The rearrangement links TRBV3-1 (or the pseudogene TRBV3-2) to TRBJ2-3; the D gene is possibly TRBD1 (5 bases). CDR3 size: 14 residues. Deletions cut 1 base from V and 4 bases from J, with 9 bases between. Germline assignment: CDR1 LGHDT and CDR2 YNNKEL (reference sequence). CDR3 sequence: CASSQGPGSDTQYF. CDR3 DNA sequence: TGTGCCAGCAGCCAAGGCCCAGGGTCAGATACGCAGTATTTT.

The chain is built from TRBV5-1 and TRBJ1-1; 10 bases fit TRBD1. V lost 4 bases, J lost 3 bases, and 3 bases stayed unmatched. The CDR3 loop spans 14 amino acids. Germline V gene data show CDR1 as SGHRS and CDR2 as YFSETQ. The chain's CDR3 is CASSHGTGDTEAFF. As DNA, the CDR3 is TGCGCCAGCAGCCATGGGACAGGGGACACTGAAGCTTTCTTT.

This clone was detected a few times. This chain uses TRBV2 with TRBJ1-2; D perhaps matches TRBD1 (5 bases). CDR3 length: 13 amino acids. With 3 bases removed from V and 7 bases from J, the gap between germline ends came to 12 bases. Germline CDR1 and CDR2: SNHLY and FYNNEI. This CDR3 is CASSDQGSAGYTF. The DNA of the CDR3 is TGTGCCAGCAGTGACCAGGGCTCAGCTGGCTACACCTTC.

The CDR3 sequence: CARKRSGSRTDTQYF. In DNA form, the CDR3 reads TGTGCCAGGAAAAGAAGCGGGAGCCGCACAGATACGCAGTATTTT. The chain is built from TRBV2 and TRBJ2-3, with TRBD2 matching over 8 bases. The length of the CDR3 is 15 residues. V shed 9 bases and J 1 base; nucleotides not matched to a gene: 9. CDR1 is SNHLY, CDR2 FYNNEI, per germline.

The chain is built from TRBV28 and TRBJ2-3; a weak D match, TRBD2 (6 bases). The CDR3 has 13 amino acids. The V end was cut by 6 bases, the J end by 8 bases, with 15 bases between. The germline gives CDR1 MDHEN, CDR2 SYDVKM. DNA for the CDR3: TGTGCCAGCAGAGGGACTTTGAGGGGTACGCAGTATTTT. Amino acid sequence: CASRGTLRGTQYF. Full variable domain (rest looked up from reference TRBV28 and TRBJ2-3): DVKVTQSSRYLVKRTGEKVFLECVQDMDHENMFWYRQDPGLGLRLIYFSYDVKMKEKGDIPEGYSVSREKKERFSLILESASTNQTSMYLCASRGTLRGTQYFGPGTRLTVL.

This chain uses TRBV7-9 with TRBJ1-1; D gene unclear. V shed 2 bases and J shed 6 bases, with 7 bases lying between them. The CDR3 extends over 12 amino acids. Germline V gene lookup returns CDR1 SEHNR and CDR2 FQNEAQ (reference sequence). CDR3 protein: CASSLRSAEAFF. CDR3 DNA sequence: TGTGCCAGCAGCTTACGGAGCGCTGAAGCTTTCTTT. Supplemented by reference TRBV7-9 and TRBJ1-1, the full variable domain reads DTGVSQNPRHKITKRGQNVTFRCDPISEHNRLYWYRQTLGQGPEFLTYFQNEAQLEKSRLLSDRFSAERPKGSFSTLEIQRTEQGDSAMYLCASSLRSAEAFFGQGTRLTVV.

The V gene is TRBV7-2, the J gene TRBJ2-5; 8 positions match TRBD2. V was pared by 2 bases and J by 0 bases, with 8 bases of the junction left unmatched. The germline CDR1 and CDR2 sequences are SGHTA and FQGNSA. The CDR3 contains 17 residues. CDR3 loop: CASSLSRGLVNQETQYF. For the CDR3, the DNA is TGTGCCAGCAGCTTAAGTAGGGGACTAGTAAACCAAGAGACCCAGTACTTC.

This clone was found a few times. This chain links TRBV5-1 with TRBJ1-3; maybe TRBD1 (5 bases). The germline gives CDR1 SGHRS, CDR2 YFSETQ. Trimming removed 0 bases at V and 4 bases at J, with 14 bases between. The CDR3 totals 16 residues. CDR3 DNA: TGCGCCAGCAGCTTGGTTGGGGCCTTGGGGGGAAACACCATATATTTT. It specifies CASSLVGALGGNTIYF.

The chain employs TRBV4-3 and TRBJ2-7; 10 bases match TRBD1. Germline assignment: CDR1 LGHNA and CDR2 YSLEER. The CDR3 has 16 amino acids. J lost 7 bases, V lost 3 bases, and 12 bases had no gene match. The CDR3 nucleotides are TGCGCCAGCAGCCAGATAACCGGGACAGGGGTAAGGGAGCAGTACTTC. It yields the protein CASSQITGTGVREQYF.

The J gene is TRBJ1-1, the V gene TRBV7-3; TRBD1 agrees at 10 bases. This CDR3 comprises 14 residues. CDR1 and CDR2 (germline): SGHTA, FQGTGA. After removal of 5 bases from V and 11 bases from J, the junction contained 11 bases not matched to a gene. The CDR3 DNA reads TGTGCCAGCAGCGAGACAGGGGGCGTGGAGTATGCTTTCTTT. Amino acids: CASSETGGVEYAFF. Drawing the rest from reference TRBV7-3 and TRBJ1-1, the complete variable domain is GAGVSQTPSNKVTEKGKYVELRCDPISGHTALYWYRQSLGQGPEFLIYFQGTGAADDSGLPNDRFFAVRPEGSVSTLKIQRTERGDSAVYLCASSETGGVEYAFFGQGTRLTVV.

This clone has only a few counts. CDR3 DNA sequence: TGTGCCAGCAGCCCCTCGGACAGAAGCACCGGGGAGCTGTTTTTT. Protein: CASSPSDRSTGELFF. This chain uses TRBV7-9 with TRBJ2-2; perhaps TRBD1 as D (6 bases). Looked up from germline, CDR1 is SEHNR and CDR2 is FQNEAQ (reference sequence). With 5 bases removed from V and 4 bases from J, the gap between germline ends came to 14 bases. The CDR3 loop spans 15 amino acids.

This clone was seen once. The chain links TRBV6-5 to TRBJ2-7, with 7 bases identical to TRBD2. In germline, CDR1 is MNHEY, CDR2 SVGAGI. This CDR3 region has 15 residues. Trimming took 7 bases from V and 3 from J; bases not matched to a gene: 12. This CDR3 reads CASTISGTIGYEQYF. Written as DNA, the CDR3 is TGTGCCAGCACAATTTCCGGGACTATCGGCTACGAGCAGTACTTC.

The chain carries TRBV5-8 and TRBJ2-1; the match to TRBD2 covers 14 bases. The junction had 11 bases not matched to a gene; V was cut back by 4 bases and J by 8 bases. Germline values: CDR1 SGHTS, CDR2 YDEGEE. The CDR3 has 17 residues. The CDR3 DNA reads as TGTGCCAGCAGCGCAGGCAGGGGACTAGCGGGAGTATATGAGCAGTTCTTC. It is translated as CASSAGRGLAGVYEQFF. The full variable domain, in which reference TRBV5-8 and TRBJ2-1 provide the parts outside the CDR3, is EAGVTQSPTHLIKTRGQQATLRCSPISGHTSVYWYQQALGLGLQFLLWYDEGEERNRGNFPPRFSGRQFPNYSSELNVNALELEDSALYLCASSAGRGLAGVYEQFFGPGTRLTVL.

In DNA, the CDR3 is TGTGCCAGCAGTGAACTCGGGACAGTGAACACTGAAGCTTTCTTT. Translated: CASSELGTVNTEAFF. The chain combines TRBV2 with TRBJ1-1; 7 bases match TRBD1. V was clipped by 2 bases and J by 0 bases; unmatched bases: 3. The CDR3 totals 15 residues. The germline V gene has CDR1 SNHLY and CDR2 FYNNEI.

CDR3 coding DNA: TGCGCCAGCAGCTTGGAGACTAGTATTGCCGGAAGGCAGTTCTTC. Its translation: CASSLETSIAGRQFF. The gene calls are TRBV5-1 and TRBJ2-1; TRBD2 might be the D (6 bases). The CDR3 is made up of 15 amino acids. CDR1 SGHRS and CDR2 YFSETQ come from the germline V gene. Trimming stripped 0 bases from V and 12 bases from J, with 19 bases between. The entire variable domain, with the rest obtained from reference TRBV5-1 and TRBJ2-1, is as follows: KAGVTQTPRYLIKTRGQQVTLSCSPISGHRSVSWYQQTPGQGLQFLFEYFSETQRNKGNFPGRFSGRQFSNSRSEMNVSTLELGDSALYLCASSLETSIAGRQFFGPGTRLTVL.

The CDR3 DNA is TGTGCCAGTAGTATTCCTGGGTTGATAGCGGAGGGCGAGCAGTTCTTC. Translated: CASSIPGLIAEGEQFF. The chain couples TRBV19 to TRBJ2-1, with D perhaps matching TRBD2 (6 bases). Germline lookup yields CDR1 LNHDA and CDR2 SQIVND (reference sequence). V was cut by 3 bases and J by 10 bases, with 22 bases left in between. The CDR3 sequence is 16 residues long.

The rearrangement links TRBV7-6 to TRBJ2-2; tentatively, D is TRBD2 (6 bases). Trimming took off 3 bases at V and 6 bases at J, with 17 bases between the two ends. CDR3 size: 16 residues. Germline CDR1 and CDR2: SGHVS and FNYEAQ. CDR3 residues: CASSLERRELAGELFF. Written as DNA, the CDR3 is TGTGCCAGCAGCTTGGAACGGCGGGAATTGGCCGGGGAGCTGTTTTTT. The full variable domain, with the rest looked up from reference TRBV7-6 and TRBJ2-2, is GAGVSQSPRYKVTKRGQDVALRCDPISGHVSLYWYRQALGQGPEFLTYFNYEAQQDKSGLPNDRFSAERPEGSISTLTIQRTEQRDSAMYRCASSLERRELAGELFFGEGSRLTVL.

The chain has TRBV28 and TRBJ2-3; D remains unclear. Between the trimmed V and J ends, which lost 6 bases and 0 bases, there was a span of 10 bases. The CDR3 contains 14 residues. CDR1 is MDHEN and CDR2 is SYDVKM in the germline V gene. CDR3 sequence reads: CASSIPTSTDTQYF. Here the CDR3 DNA reads TGTGCCAGCAGCATCCCCACTAGCACAGATACGCAGTATTTT.